The 18 T cell receptor beta chains presented below share a single source sample, sequenced in a study of cytomegalovirus exposure and HLA in healthy donors. The PCR employed 60 Vbeta primers together with 13 Jbeta primers. This table comes from immunoSEQ multiplex PCR, and its TCRdb copy is limited to in-frame clones, with some not included. The table records about 190,000 clones, over 70% of them present only once. Material for sequencing was PBMCs. These TCRs come from a boy between 2 and 10 years old in good health and CMV-seronegative.

J is TRBJ2-7 and V is TRBV5-1; perhaps TRBD1 as D (5 bases). V lost 0 bases, J lost 6 bases, and 16 bases lay in between. CDR1 is SGHRS, CDR2 YFSETQ, per germline. This CDR3 has 15 residues. The CDR3 DNA reads TGCGCCAGCAGCTTGGCCGGGTCTGTTGGGGCCGAGCAGTACTTC. The encoded protein is CASSLAGSVGAEQYF.

The rearrangement joins TRBV9 to TRBJ2-2, with a tentative D call TRBD1 (6 bases). The CDR3 is 14 amino acids. Germline V gives CDR1 SGDLS, CDR2 YYNGEE. V dropped 3 bases and J dropped 3 bases, with 9 bases sitting between them. CDR3 amino acids: CASSADSYTGELFF. The CDR3 DNA is TGTGCCAGCAGCGCGGACAGCTACACCGGGGAGCTGTTTTTT.

The rearrangement uses TRBV28 and TRBJ1-5; 8 nucleotides line up with TRBD1. The V segment lost 7 bases and the J segment 4 bases; nucleotides outside the gene matches: 3. Per the germline V gene, CDR1 is MDHEN and CDR2 is SYDVKM. The CDR3 spans 13 residues. The CDR3 protein is CASTRGRNQPQHF. The CDR3 DNA is TGTGCCAGCACCAGGGGGCGTAATCAGCCCCAGCATTTT.

The chain uses TRBV29-1 and TRBJ2-1; 9 bases fit TRBD2. J gave up 4 bases and V 7 bases, and 8 bases lay outside the gene matches. CDR1 and CDR2 (germline): SQVTM, ANQGSEA. This CDR3 spans 14 amino acids. CDR3 amino acids: CSGKGAGGYNEQFF. In DNA, the CDR3 is TGCAGCGGAAAAGGAGCGGGGGGATACAATGAGCAGTTCTTC.

V usage is TRBV19 and J usage is TRBJ1-5; D unclear. Per germline, CDR1 LNHDA and CDR2 SQIVND (reference sequence). This CDR3 comprises 11 residues. The V and J ends lost 9 bases and 10 bases respectively, with 13 bases between them. The CDR3, as DNA: TGTGCCAGCAAAACTAATGATCCCCAGCATTTT. It translates to CASKTNDPQHF.

The J gene is TRBJ2-7, the V gene TRBV29-1; TRBD2 aligns across 8 bases. From germline, CDR1 is SQVTM and CDR2 ANQGSEA. V lost 4 bases and J lost 3; bases outside the gene matches: 5. The CDR3 has 13 residues. This CDR3 is CSVGLAGGYEQYF. The DNA for the CDR3 is TGCAGCGTTGGTCTAGCGGGCGGCTACGAGCAGTACTTC.

V usage is TRBV4-3 and J usage is TRBJ2-2; a weak D match, TRBD1 (7 bases). V was shortened by 4 bases and J by 1 base, with 10 bases between the two germline ends. This CDR3 is built from 15 residues. The germline V gene has CDR1 LGHNA and CDR2 YSLEER. This CDR3 is CASSRRDRNTGELFF. CDR3 sequence (DNA): TGCGCCAGCAGCCGGCGGGACAGGAACACCGGGGAGCTGTTTTTT.

V gene TRBV9 combines with J gene TRBJ2-3, with TRBD2 matching over 7 bases. V was clipped by 0 bases and J by 5 bases; unmatched bases: 6. Germline lookup yields CDR1 SGDLS and CDR2 YYNGEE. CDR3 size: 15 residues. The CDR3 loop is CASSVASGGIDTQYF. The CDR3 bases are TGTGCCAGCAGCGTAGCCTCGGGGGGTATAGATACGCAGTATTTT.

The chain uses TRBV19 and TRBJ1-1, with unresolved D. V lost 5 bases and J lost 11, with 21 bases in between. CDR1 is LNHDA, CDR2 SQIVND, per germline (reference sequence). The CDR3 totals 14 residues. The CDR3 reads CASSASQDSLRAFF. The CDR3, as DNA: TGTGCCAGTAGTGCATCCCAGGATTCCCTCCGGGCTTTCTTT.

This clone has a single count. The sample has other DNA sequences that encode this CDR3 too. This chain joins TRBV29-1 and TRBJ2-5; TRBD2 matches at 9 bases. CDR3 length: 13 amino acids. Losses at the gene ends were 5 bases for V and 5 bases for J; bases not matched to a gene: 6. Germline V lookup: CDR1 SQVTM, CDR2 ANQGSEA. The CDR3 nucleotides read TGCAGCGTTAGCGGGGGGATTCGGGAGACCCAGTACTTC. Translated, it gives CSVSGGIRETQYF.

The V gene is TRBV5-1, the J gene TRBJ2-5; no definite D call. The V gene's germline CDR1 is SGHRS and CDR2 YFSETQ. V shed 9 bases and J shed 5 bases, with 5 bases lying between them. CDR3 length: 9 residues. The chain's CDR3 is CATSETQYF. CDR3 coding DNA: TGCGCCACCTCGGAGACCCAGTACTTC.

The CDR3 region has the DNA TGTGCCAGCAGTTATGAGACTAGCGGGGCTAATGAGCAGTTCTTC. Its translation is CASSYETSGANEQFF. The chain links TRBV6-6 to TRBJ2-1; the match to TRBD2 covers 11 bases. The CDR3 is made up of 15 amino acids. J gave up 7 bases and V 3 bases, and 5 bases lay outside the gene matches. The germline gives CDR1 MNHNY, CDR2 SVGAGI (reference sequence).

The V call is TRBV5-1, the J call TRBJ2-7; 7 bases are a match to TRBD2. V shed 1 base and J 3 bases; nucleotides not matched to a gene: 13. Germline V gene sequence: CDR1 SGHRS, CDR2 YFSETQ. This CDR3 has 17 amino acids. Here the CDR3 DNA reads TGCGCCAGCAGCTTGCCCTCGGGGGTAGCGGGCCACTACGAGCAGTACTTC. It yields the protein CASSLPSGVAGHYEQYF. The full variable domain, completed using reference TRBV5-1 and TRBJ2-7, is KAGVTQTPRYLIKTRGQQVTLSCSPISGHRSVSWYQQTPGQGLQFLFEYFSETQRNKGNFPGRFSGRQFSNSRSEMNVSTLELGDSALYLCASSLPSGVAGHYEQYFGPGTRLTVT.

This chain uses TRBV6-1 with TRBJ2-7; TRBD2 agrees at 9 bases. Germline V gene sequence: CDR1 MNHNS, CDR2 SASEGT. J was trimmed by 0 bases and V by 10 bases; bases with no gene match: 4. This CDR3 region has 13 residues. CDR3 protein: CATAAGGSYEQYV. In DNA form, the CDR3 reads TGTGCCACCGCAGCGGGGGGCTCCTACGAGCAGTACGTC.

This chain joins TRBV7-8 and TRBJ2-2, with a tentative D call TRBD1 (6 bases). The CDR3 is 17 amino acids. CDR1 is SGHVS and CDR2 is FQNEAQ in the germline V gene. Trimming stripped 3 bases from V and 2 bases from J, with 16 bases between. As DNA, the CDR3 is TGTGCCAGCAGCTTTCCTTTCGGGACACCTAACACCGGGGAGCTGTTTTTT. This translates into CASSFPFGTPNTGELFF.

This clone appeared a single time. The chain combines TRBV7-9 with TRBJ1-1, with D tentatively TRBD1 (6 bases). This CDR3 has 14 amino acids. Trimming cost V 5 bases and J 6 bases, with 16 bases left between them. Germline V gene data show CDR1 as SEHNR and CDR2 as FQNEAQ (reference sequence). Written as DNA, the CDR3 is TGTGCCAGCAGCCGGAGAGGGGGTAACCCTGAAGCTTTCTTT. It codes for CASSRRGGNPEAFF.

The CDR3 DNA sequence: TGTGCCAGCCTACCCAGGGGGTTCATGAACACTGAAGCTTTCTTT. This gives the protein CASLPRGFMNTEAFF. V gene TRBV7-8 combines with J gene TRBJ1-1; 7 bases fit TRBD1. In germline, CDR1 is SGHVS, CDR2 FQNEAQ. The CDR3 length is 15 residues. V trimming: 8 bases; J trimming: 0 bases; junction bases outside the gene matches: 9. Based on the CDR3 plus reference TRBV7-8 and TRBJ1-1, the full variable domain is GAGVSQSPRYKVAKRGQDVALRCDPISGHVSLFWYQQALGQGPEFLTYFQNEAQLDKSGLPSDRFFAERPEGSVSTLKIQRTQQEDSAVYLCASLPRGFMNTEAFFGQGTRLTVV.

The J gene is TRBJ1-2, the V gene TRBV27; 12 nucleotides match TRBD1. There are 15 residues in the CDR3. V lost 3 bases, J lost 5 bases, and 4 bases stayed unmatched. Germline V gene sequence: CDR1 MNHEY, CDR2 SMNVEV (reference sequence). CDR3 sequence: CASSFGTGGAYGYTF. The CDR3 DNA reads as TGTGCCAGCAGTTTTGGGACAGGGGGCGCGTATGGCTACACCTTC.